There are many counts of the clone carrying this TCR beta chain. V dropped 4 bases and J dropped 2; count of bases not matched to a gene: 5. Germline V gives CDR1 MDHEN, CDR2 SYDVKM. CDR3 length equals 16 residues. The source of the sample is a study of T cells in Graves' hyperthyroidism and ophthalmopathy. The CDR3 regions of TCR beta were amplified from RNA transcripts. An initial round of RT-PCR targeting the TCR CDR3 relied on the HTBI primer set. TCRdb recomputed calls from the multiplex PCR reads with MiXCR, one row per CDR3 protein. The repertoire holds roughly 290,000 distinct CDR3 sequences, with around 15% as singletons.

This TCR was sampled from a woman in her thirties or forties with Graves' hyperthyroidism. This chain uses TRBV28 with TRBJ2-5; 12 positions agree with TRBD2. Sequencing was carried out using blood. The CDR3 DNA reads as TGTGCCAGCAGTTCGATCGGACTAGCGGGACAAGAGACCCAGTACTTC. Translation: CASSSIGLAGQETQYF.